The clone carrying this T cell receptor (beta chain) was recorded a few times. What it binds is not known. Germline-derived CDR1 and CDR2 are MNHEY and SVGEGT. With 10 bases removed from V and 4 bases from J, the gap between germline ends came to 13 bases. The length of the CDR3 is 12 residues. The source of the sample is a study of T cells in Graves' hyperthyroidism and ophthalmopathy. Amplification of TCR beta CDR3 regions used RNA as the template. First-round RT-PCR with HTBI primers amplified the TCR CDR3 region. TCRdb re-called the multiplex PCR reads with MiXCR, one entry per CDR3 protein. The sample lists 600,000 to 750,000 distinct CDR3 sequences; 17% were seen once. Regarding the study as a whole: Through a model of 13 V-J features, ophthalmopathy was separated from stable hyperthyroidism.

The chain couples TRBV6-2 or TRBV6-3 to TRBJ2-5; no clear D. The specimen sequenced was blood. The sequence derives from a middle-aged man with Graves' hyperthyroidism. The CDR3 DNA follows: TGTGCCACTTCGAAGGCGCGAGAGACCCAGTACTTC. It is translated as CATSKARETQYF.